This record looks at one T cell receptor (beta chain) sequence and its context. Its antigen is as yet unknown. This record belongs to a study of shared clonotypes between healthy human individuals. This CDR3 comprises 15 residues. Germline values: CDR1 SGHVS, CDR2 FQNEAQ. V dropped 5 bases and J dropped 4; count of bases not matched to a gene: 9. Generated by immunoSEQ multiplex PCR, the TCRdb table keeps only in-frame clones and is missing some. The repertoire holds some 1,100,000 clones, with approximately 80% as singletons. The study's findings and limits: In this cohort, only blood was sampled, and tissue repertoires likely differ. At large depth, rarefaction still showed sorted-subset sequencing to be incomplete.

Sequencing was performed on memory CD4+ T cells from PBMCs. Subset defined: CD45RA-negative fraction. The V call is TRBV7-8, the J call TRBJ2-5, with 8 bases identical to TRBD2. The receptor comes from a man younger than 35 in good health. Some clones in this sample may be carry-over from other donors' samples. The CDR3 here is CASSTGLAARETQYF. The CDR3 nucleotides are TGTGCCAGCAGCACTGGACTAGCAGCCAGAGAGACCCAGTACTTC.